This T cell receptor beta chain was captured by sequencing in a study of blood T cell repertoires in COVID-19. As for the study in general: Spain, Italy and the United States supplied samples that represented acute and convalescent COVID-19. From T cells, B-cell-depleted T cells, or PBMCs came the material, which was cDNA or gDNA.

Original methodology: Nucleated cell counts were estimated from reference gene primer amplification. Clones were read by immunoSEQ multiplex PCR, and TCRdb kept only the in-frame ones, dropping some. V and J calls and clone size come straight from that table; D and trimming were deduced from the DNA. The sample contains under 110,000 clones, around 90% of which appear only once. V shed 6 bases, J shed 8 bases, and the junction held 11 bases outside the gene matches. The CDR3 is 14 residues long. CDR1 and CDR2 (germline): MNHEY, SVGAGI. This receptor was obtained from a man aged 50 or older with acute or convalescent COVID-19. Sequencing was performed on peripheral blood. The chain uses TRBV6-5 and TRBJ1-2; 8 positions agree with TRBD1. CDR3 in DNA: TGTGCCAGCAGAGCCCTCGGGACAGGAGAGGGCTACACCTTC. Its protein is CASRALGTGEGYTF.